The rows below give T cell receptor beta chains drawn from one sample of a study of technical replicates of blood from a handful of donors. Sequencing used immunoSEQ multiplex PCR; TCRdb keeps in-frame clones, though not all of them. Among 70,000 or so clones listed, about nine tenths were seen once. Source material: T cells isolated from PBMCs. These receptors were taken from a human donor in good health. Some clones in this sample may be carry-over from other donors' samples. CDR3s include the opening cysteine and the closing phenylalanine or tryptophan. The D gene is left open where the match is weak. Expanded clones are given a class, and other clones once, few, many or no size at all.

TRBJ2-7	.	.	12	TRBV19	CASSIGGGEQYF	TGTGCCAGTAGTATAGGAGGGGGTGAGCAGTACTTC
TRBJ2-7	.	.	10	TRBV23-1	CAGAWDEQYF	TGCGCCGGGGCTTGGGACGAGCAGTACTTC
TRBJ2-7	TRBD1	.	15	TRBV5-1	CASSLRQGVSYEQYF	TGCGCCAGCAGCTTGAGACAGGGGGTATCCTACGAGCAGTACTTC
TRBJ2-5	.	.	13	TRBV10-3	CAISGNREETQYF	TGTGCCATCAGTGGGAACAGGGAAGAGACCCAGTACTTC
TRBJ1-5	.	once	13	TRBV28	CASRNTGIQPQHF	TGTGCCAGCAGAAATACAGGGATTCAGCCCCAGCATTTT
TRBJ1-5	.	.	18	TRBV7-8	CASSPEGRGRAFNQPQHF	TGTGCCAGCAGCCCAGAAGGGAGGGGTCGGGCCTTTAATCAGCCCCAGCATTTT
TRBJ2-5	TRBD2	once	15	TRBV18	CASNLYSGVLETQYF	TGTGCCAGCAACCTTTATAGCGGGGTATTAGAGACCCAGTACTTC
TRBJ2-7	.	.	13	TRBV10-2	CASSEGRGYEQYF	TGCGCCAGCAGTGAGGGCAGGGGCTACGAGCAGTACTTC
TRBJ2-7	.	.	12	TRBV4-1	CASSRIGTPLHF	TGCGCCAGCAGCCGGATCGGGACTCCATTGCACTTC
TRBJ2-7	TRBD2	.	15	TRBV6-5	CASSYTSSGHYEQYF	TGTGCCAGCAGTTACACCTCTAGCGGGCATTACGAGCAGTACTTC
TRBJ2-5	.	.	13	TRBV5-4	CASSSAVQETQYF	TGTGCCAGCAGCTCGGCGGTCCAAGAGACCCAGTACTTC
TRBJ1-1	.	once	14	TRBV19	CASMTGFMNTEAFF	TGTGCCAGTATGACAGGCTTCATGAACACTGAAGCTTTCTTT
TRBJ2-7	.	.	15	TRBV5-1	CASSERDSTTLEQYF	TGCGCCAGCAGCGAACGGGACTCGACGACTCTCGAGCAGTACTTC
TRBJ2-7	TRBD1	.	14	TRBV28	CASSDRGSSYEQYF	TGTGCCAGCAGTGACAGGGGAAGCTCCTACGAGCAGTACTTC
TRBJ2-7	.	once	12	TRBV7-2	CASSYSLYEQYF	TGTGCCAGCAGTTACAGCCTTTACGAGCAGTACTTC
TRBJ2-7	TRBD1	.	15	TRBV19	CASSHRDRGTYEQYF	TGTGCCAGTAGTCACCGGGACAGGGGAACCTACGAGCAGTACTTC
TRBJ2-5	.	.	15	TRBV6-6	CASSTGSGGQETQYF	TGTGCCAGCAGTACAGGGAGTGGGGGCCAAGAGACCCAGTACTTC
TRBJ1-2	.	.	16	TRBV6-6	CASRIESQTFNYGYTF	TGTGCCAGCAGGATTGAATCCCAAACATTTAACTATGGCTACACCTTC
TRBJ1-4	.	.	15	TRBV5-8	CASSHDGQSDEKLFF	TGTGCCAGCAGCCATGACGGACAGAGCGATGAAAAACTGTTTTTT
TRBJ2-7	TRBD2	.	19	TRBV28	CASSRKPGTSGGEAYEQYF	TGTGCCAGCAGCCGAAAACCCGGGACTAGCGGGGGTGAGGCCTACGAGCAGTACTTC
TRBJ2-3	TRBD2	.	15	TRBV11-2	CASSLASGGTDTQYF	TGTGCCAGCAGCCTAGCTAGCGGGGGCACAGATACGCAGTATTTT
TRBJ2-7	TRBD1	once	18	TRBV19	CASSSTSGQLRSSYEQYF	TGTGCCAGTAGTTCCACCTCGGGACAGCTCCGATCTTCCTACGAGCAGTACTTC
TRBJ2-7	TRBD1	.	14	TRBV28	CASSLAGGTYEQYF	TGTGCCAGCAGTTTAGCAGGGGGCACCTACGAGCAGTACTTC
TRBJ2-7	.	.	15	TRBV6-5	CASSYSGRNAYEQYF	TGTGCCAGCAGTTACTCGGGGCGGAACGCCTACGAGCAGTACTTC
TRBJ2-7	.	.	14	TRBV10-3	CATIDQVRSYEQYF	TGTGCCACCATTGATCAGGTTCGCTCCTACGAGCAGTACTTC
TRBJ1-1	.	.	14	TRBV9	CASSVTGTGTEAFF	TGTGCCAGCAGCGTAACAGGTACGGGCACTGAAGCTTTCTTT
TRBJ1-1	.	once	13	TRBV2	CATSGHPNTEAFF	TGTGCCACGAGTGGGCACCCGAACACTGAAGCTTTCTTT
TRBJ2-5	.	.	13	TRBV2	CASSMGSGETQYF	TGTGCCAGCAGCATGGGCAGCGGGGAGACCCAGTACTTC
TRBJ2-1	TRBD1	.	13	TRBV19	CASSNTGGDEQFF	TGTGCCAGTAGTAACACAGGGGGTGATGAGCAGTTCTTC
TRBJ1-2	.	.	15	TRBV18	CASSSMEGSLYGYTF	TGTGCCAGCTCATCTATGGAGGGGAGCCTCTATGGCTACACCTTC
TRBJ2-4	.	.	15	TRBV5-1	CASTRQPLAKNIQYF	TGCGCCAGCACCCGACAGCCCCTAGCCAAAAACATTCAGTACTTC
TRBJ2-1	TRBD2	.	14	TRBV6-1	CASSELAGVREQFF	TGTGCCAGCAGCGAACTAGCGGGAGTCAGAGAGCAGTTCTTC
TRBJ1-1	.	few	11	TRBV5-1	CASSLGQEAFF	TGCGCCAGCAGCTTGGGACAGGAAGCTTTCTTT
TRBJ2-1	.	.	17	TRBV1	CTSSQGTSGRFYNEQFF	TGCACCAGCAGCCAAGGCACTAGCGGGAGGTTTTACAATGAGCAGTTCTTC
TRBJ2-1	TRBD2	.	18	TRBV5-1	CASSLLVVRLAVYNEQFF	TGCGCCAGCAGCTTATTGGTAGTACGACTAGCGGTGTACAATGAGCAGTTCTTC
TRBJ1-4	TRBD1	.	13	TRBV2	CASSGQGGEKLFF	TGTGCCAGCAGTGGACAGGGGGGTGAAAAACTGTTTTTT
TRBJ2-1	TRBD2	.	17	TRBV7-9	CASSPRLAGNSYNEQFF	TGTGCCAGCAGCCCCCGATTAGCGGGAAACTCCTACAATGAGCAGTTCTTC
TRBJ2-7	.	once	15	TRBV13	CASSLGLGEPYEQYF	TGTGCCAGCAGCTTAGGTCTCGGGGAACCCTACGAGCAGTACTTC
TRBJ2-7	TRBD1	.	13	TRBV7-2	CASSLGQTHEQYF	TGTGCCAGCAGCTTGGGACAGACCCACGAGCAGTACTTC
TRBJ2-5	.	.	15	TRBV30	CAWMFTDTPRETQYF	TGTGCCTGGATGTTTACGGACACCCCTCGGGAGACCCAGTACTTC
TRBJ2-7	.	.	14	TRBV6-5	CASSYGPGGYEQYF	TGTGCCAGCAGTTACGGGCCAGGTGGCTACGAGCAGTACTTC
TRBJ2-5	.	.	13	TRBV6-4	CASSADRLETQYF	TGTGCCAGCAGTGCCGACAGGCTGGAGACCCAGTACTTC
TRBJ2-7	.	.	15	TRBV10-3	CAIRGRTESSYEQYF	TGTGCCATCAGAGGGCGGACAGAGAGCTCCTACGAGCAGTACTTC
TRBJ2-7	.	.	14	TRBV6-5	CASSYGPGNAEQYF	TGTGCCAGCAGTTACGGGCCAGGTAATGCCGAGCAGTACTTC
TRBJ1-4	.	once	16	TRBV15	CATSPRVTTPNEKLFF	TGTGCCACCTCCCCGAGGGTTACCACTCCGAATGAAAAACTGTTTTTT
TRBJ2-7	TRBD1	.	15	TRBV4-2	CASSQAPGQTYEQYF	TGTGCCAGCAGCCAGGCACCGGGACAGACCTACGAGCAGTACTTC
TRBJ2-5	.	.	12	TRBV29-1	CSVETGWETQYF	TGCAGCGTTGAAACAGGGTGGGAGACCCAGTACTTC
TRBJ2-7	.	.	14	TRBV28	CASSPRSGPYEQYF	TGTGCCAGCAGTCCCCGTTCAGGGCCTTACGAGCAGTACTTC
TRBJ1-1	TRBD1	.	13	TRBV29-1	CSVPGQGYTEAFF	TGCAGCGTACCGGGACAGGGGTACACTGAAGCTTTCTTT
TRBJ2-7	.	.	15	TRBV7-9	CASSLARNYSYEQYF	TGTGCCAGCAGCTTAGCGCGCAATTACTCCTACGAGCAGTACTTC